These T cell receptor beta chains were read from a single sample in a study of blood T cell repertoires in COVID-19. Produced via immunoSEQ multiplex PCR; TCRdb's table is partial and in-frame only. The repertoire holds roughly 180,000 clones, with under 85% as singletons. The sequenced material came from peripheral blood. All receptors derive from a man between 60 and 70 years old who had recovered from COVID-19. The CDR3 runs from the conserved cysteine through the conserved F or W. A D gene is named only where the DNA matches it firmly. Clone size is given for some rows only: seen once, a few or many times, or a class if the clone is expanded.

TRBJ1-3	17	TRBV6-1	TRBD1	-	CASSENLGQGSGNTIYF	TGTGCCAGCAGTGAAAATCTTGGACAGGGCTCTGGAAACACCATATATTTT
TRBJ1-4	12	TRBV2	-	-	CASSHRVEKLFF	TGTGCCAGCAGCCACAGGGTGGAAAAACTGTTTTTT
TRBJ1-1	12	TRBV10-3	-	-	CAISEGLSEAFF	TGTGCCATCAGTGAGGGCCTCTCGGAAGCTTTCTTT
TRBJ1-4	16	TRBV12-2	-	-	CASRHICDTANEKLFF	TGTGCAAGTCGCCACATATGCGACACAGCTAATGAAAAACTGTTTTTT
TRBJ2-3	13	TRBV11-3	-	once	CASSSVGADTQYF	TGTGCCAGCAGCTCCGTCGGGGCAGATACGCAGTATTTT
TRBJ1-5	16	TRBV7-8	-	-	CASSLEPGLNNQPQHF	TGTGCCAGCAGCTTAGAGCCAGGACTTAACAATCAGCCCCAGCATTTT
TRBJ1-1	15	TRBV15	-	-	CATGEGVVSRTEAFF	TGTGCCACGGGGGAGGGGGTTGTGAGTCGCACTGAAGCTTTCTTT
TRBJ1-1	14	TRBV7-9	-	-	CASSTEGRATEAFF	TGTGCCAGCAGCACCGAGGGGAGGGCCACTGAAGCTTTCTTT
TRBJ2-5	15	TRBV6-5	TRBD2	-	CASSPAGGARETQYF	TGTGCCAGCAGCCCCGCGGGGGGGGCTAGAGAGACCCAGTACTTC
TRBJ1-5	14	TRBV10-3	-	-	CAISDREGDQPQHF	TGTGCCATCAGTGACAGGGAAGGGGATCAGCCCCAGCATTTT